The rows below give T cell receptor beta chains drawn from one sample of a study of shared clonotypes between healthy human individuals. Clones were read by immunoSEQ multiplex PCR, and TCRdb kept only the in-frame ones, dropping some. In the table there are fewer than 700,000 clones, around 76% of which are singletons. Material: PBMCs. All receptors derive from a woman in her forties in good health. Some clones in this sample may be carry-over from other donors' samples. Each CDR3 is given with its conserved first and last residue. D genes are given only for firm matches. Only part of the rows carry a size: once, few, many, or a class if the clone is expanded.

d_gene	v_gene	j_gene	abundance	CDR3nt	CDR3aa
TRBD1	TRBV27	TRBJ2-1	few	TGTGCCAGCAGTTCCGGGACAGGGTCAAATGAGCAGTTCTTC	CASSSGTGSNEQFF
NA	TRBV5-1	TRBJ1-3	few	TGCGCCAGCAGCTTCGGGTATGAGGCCTCTGGAAACACCATATATTTT	CASSFGYEASGNTIYF
NA	TRBV4-2	TRBJ2-7	once	TGTGCCAGCAGCCAAGGGTCCCGAAGGGACTACGAGCAGTACTTC	CASSQGSRRDYEQYF
TRBD1	TRBV18	TRBJ1-1	few	TGTGCCAGCTCACCAACGGACAGGATAGTAACTGAAGCTTTCTTT	CASSPTDRIVTEAFF
NA	TRBV11-3	TRBJ2-7	NA	TGTGCCAGCAGCCCGAGCTTTCGCCCCAACGAGCAGTACTTC	CASSPSFRPNEQYF
NA	TRBV5-1	TRBJ2-5	once	TGCGCCAGCAGCTTCCAGACAGCCCAAGAGACCCAGTACTTC	CASSFQTAQETQYF
TRBD1	TRBV7-9	TRBJ2-2	NA	TGTGCCAGCAGTCTCAGGGGGCGCGGCACCGGGGAGCTGTTTTTT	CASSLRGRGTGELFF
NA	TRBV5-1	TRBJ1-1	NA	TGCGCCAGCAGCTTGGAGGGGCCCAGCACTGAAGCTTTCTTT	CASSLEGPSTEAFF
TRBD1	TRBV6-5	TRBJ1-2	NA	TGTGCCAGCAGCCCTTACCCGGGACAGGGTTACACCTTC	CASSPYPGQGYTF
NA	TRBV4-1	TRBJ2-5	once	TGCGCCAGCAGCCTCACAGGGCTCGAGACCCAGTACTTC	CASSLTGLETQYF
TRBD2	TRBV10-3	TRBJ2-7	few	TGTGCCATCTCGGGACTAGCAGACTACGAGCAGTACTTC	CAISGLADYEQYF
NA	TRBV2	TRBJ2-6	NA	TGTGCCAGCACAAACAGGAATTCTGGGGCCAACGTCCTGACTTTC	CASTNRNSGANVLTF
TRBD1	TRBV18	TRBJ2-5	NA	TGTGCCAGCTCACCTGACAGGGAACCACAAGAGACCCAGTACTTC	CASSPDREPQETQYF
TRBD2	TRBV28	TRBJ2-5	NA	TGTGCCAGCAGTTTAGTAGGCGGGAGGTGGGAGACCCAGTACTTC	CASSLVGGRWETQYF
NA	TRBV2	TRBJ1-2	NA	TGTGCCAGCAGTGGGGGGACGGGTAACTATGGCTACACCTTC	CASSGGTGNYGYTF
NA	TRBV6-6	TRBJ1-5	NA	TGTGCCAGCGGGGACGATCAGCCCCAGCATTTT	CASGDDQPQHF
NA	TRBV7-8	TRBJ1-2	NA	TGTGCCAGCAGCCCTCGTGCAGGGCCCTCTAACTATGGCTACACCTTC	CASSPRAGPSNYGYTF
NA	TRBV4-2	TRBJ1-2	NA	TGTGCCAGCAGCCAAGATATTGGTCGGGTCGGCAGGGGAGCAGGCTATGGCTACACCTTC	CASSQDIGRVGRGAGYGYTF
TRBD2	TRBV28	TRBJ2-7	few	TGTGCCAGCAGTAGACGTATCCAAAGCGGGAGGGCCTACGAGCAGTACTTC	CASSRRIQSGRAYEQYF
NA	TRBV30	TRBJ2-5	few	TGTGCCTGGAGTTTATCGTGGACAGGACTAGCCCTCCAAGAGACCCAGTACTTC	CAWSLSWTGLALQETQYF
TRBD1	TRBV19	TRBJ2-7	NA	TGTGCCAGTAGTATTCGCTCAGGAGGGACAGGGAAGTACGAGCAGTACTTC	CASSIRSGGTGKYEQYF
NA	TRBV5-1	TRBJ1-4	NA	TGCGCCAGCAGCAAGAATGGAGGGCAGGGTGCTGAAAAACTGTTTTTT	CASSKNGGQGAEKLFF
NA	TRBV28	TRBJ1-2	NA	TGTGCCAGCAGCTTAGGAGGGTTTTGGGCCCACTTC	CASSLGGFWAHF
TRBD1	TRBV30	TRBJ2-7	NA	TGTGCCTGGAGGACGGCGGGGACAGGCGAGCAGTACTTC	CAWRTAGTGEQYF
TRBD2	TRBV5-1	TRBJ2-5	NA	TGCGCCAGCACCCGGACTAGCGGACAAGAGACCCAGTACTTC	CASTRTSGQETQYF
NA	TRBV4-3	TRBJ2-6	NA	TGCGCCAGCAGCCACGCCTGGGGGGCGAACGGGGCCAACGTCCTGACTTTC	CASSHAWGANGANVLTF
NA	TRBV6-5	TRBJ2-1	NA	TGTGCCAGCACCGGAAGCCGGGGCTACAATGAGCAGTTCTTC	CASTGSRGYNEQFF
NA	TRBV5-4	TRBJ2-5	few	TGTGCCAGCAGCTTGGAAGGAGGGCAGGCGGAGACCCAGTACTTC	CASSLEGGQAETQYF
NA	TRBV5-1	TRBJ1-1	NA	TGCGCCAGCAAGGCTACGGGGAACACTGAAGCTTTCTTT	CASKATGNTEAFF
NA	TRBV11-3	TRBJ2-7	NA	TGTGCCAGCAGCGCCCGCCGGGGGCAGGGCGAGCAGTACTTC	CASSARRGQGEQYF
NA	TRBV19	TRBJ2-7	many	TGTGCCAGTAGTAGGGGGCCGTCGGAGCAGTACTTC	CASSRGPSEQYF
NA	TRBV9	TRBJ2-7	NA	TGTGCCAGCAGCGTATTTGCAGGGGATACCTACGAGCAGTACTTC	CASSVFAGDTYEQYF
NA	TRBV7-9	TRBJ2-5	NA	TGTGCCAGCAGCTTAGGGGACATCCTCCAAGAGACCCAGTACTTC	CASSLGDILQETQYF
TRBD2	TRBV4-3	TRBJ2-2	NA	TGCGCCAGCAGCCCGGGGGGGACGGTAAACACCGGGGAGCTGTTTTTT	CASSPGGTVNTGELFF
NA	TRBV20-1	TRBJ2-1	few	TGCAGTGCTAGACGCAGCAATGAGCAGTTCTTC	CSARRSNEQFF